This TCR beta chain is drawn from a study of blood T cells in healthy people across ages. On the study more broadly: Per every two T cells, about one barcoded beta molecule was captured by template switching.

A sample-barcoded 5' primer and a J-beta primer mix were used in a second PCR of about 6 to 12 cycles. Researchers report that each sample yielded at least 2.5 million CDR3-containing paired-end reads. One entry per CDR3 protein results from TCRdb running MiXCR on the 5' RACE reads. The sample lists 550,000 to 650,000 distinct CDR3 sequences, around 31% occurring once. V lost 8 bases and J 9 bases, leaving 11 bases between the germline ends. CDR1 is MNHEY, CDR2 SVGAGI, per germline. This CDR3 has 11 amino acids. The TCR was taken from an elderly woman in good health. V gene TRBV6-5 combines with J gene TRBJ2-4; D gene ambiguous. The sequenced material came from blood. This CDR3 is CASAKAGIQYF. The CDR3 DNA follows: TGTGCCAGCGCAAAGGCCGGCATTCAGTACTTC.